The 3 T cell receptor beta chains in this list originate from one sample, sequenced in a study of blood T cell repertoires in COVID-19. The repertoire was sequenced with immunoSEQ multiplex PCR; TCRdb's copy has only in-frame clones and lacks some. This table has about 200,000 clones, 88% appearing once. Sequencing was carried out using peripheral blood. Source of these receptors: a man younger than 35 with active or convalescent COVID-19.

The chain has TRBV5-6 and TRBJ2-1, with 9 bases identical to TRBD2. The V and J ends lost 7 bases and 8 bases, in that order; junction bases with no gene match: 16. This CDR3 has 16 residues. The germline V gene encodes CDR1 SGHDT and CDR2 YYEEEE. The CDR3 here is CASHHPLAGMLYEQFF. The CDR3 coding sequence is TGTGCCAGCCACCACCCCCTAGCGGGAATGCTCTATGAGCAGTTCTTC. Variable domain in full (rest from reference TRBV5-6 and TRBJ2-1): DAGVTQSPTHLIKTRGQQVTLRCSPKSGHDTVSWYQQALGQGPQFIFQYYEEEERQRGNFPDRFSGHQFPNYSSELNVNALLLGDSALYLCASHHPLAGMLYEQFFGPGTRLTVL.

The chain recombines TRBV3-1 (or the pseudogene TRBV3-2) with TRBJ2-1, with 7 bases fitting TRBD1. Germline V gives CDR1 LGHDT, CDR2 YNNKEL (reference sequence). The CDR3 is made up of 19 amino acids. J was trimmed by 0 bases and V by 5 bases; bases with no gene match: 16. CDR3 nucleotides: TGTGCCAGCAGCGTACCTCAGGGGGTGGTGAGGGACTCCTACAATGAGCAGTTCTTC. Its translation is CASSVPQGVVRDSYNEQFF.

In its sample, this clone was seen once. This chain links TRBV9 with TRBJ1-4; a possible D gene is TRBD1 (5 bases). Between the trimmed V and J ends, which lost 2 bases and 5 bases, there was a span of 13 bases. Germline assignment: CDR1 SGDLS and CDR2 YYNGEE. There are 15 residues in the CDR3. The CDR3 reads CASSVQGRINEKLFF. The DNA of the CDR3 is TGTGCCAGCAGCGTGCAGGGCAGGATAAATGAAAAACTGTTTTTT.